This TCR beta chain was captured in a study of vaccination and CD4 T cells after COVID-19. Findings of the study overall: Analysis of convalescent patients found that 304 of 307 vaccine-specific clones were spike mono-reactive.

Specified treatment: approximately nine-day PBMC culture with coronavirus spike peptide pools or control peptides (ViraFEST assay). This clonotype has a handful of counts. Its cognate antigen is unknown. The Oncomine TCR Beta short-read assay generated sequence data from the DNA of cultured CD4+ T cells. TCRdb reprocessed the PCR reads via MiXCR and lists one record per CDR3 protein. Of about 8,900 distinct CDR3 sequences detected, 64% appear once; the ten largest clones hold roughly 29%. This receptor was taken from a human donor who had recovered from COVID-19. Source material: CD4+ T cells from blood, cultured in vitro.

CDR3 sequence reads: CASSYPEGGYTF. The CDR3 DNA sequence: TGTGCCAGCAGTTACCCCGAGGGGGGCTACACCTTC. The J gene is TRBJ1-2, the V gene TRBV6-2 or TRBV6-3; D perhaps matches TRBD1 (5 bases). Looked up from germline, CDR1 is MNHEY and CDR2 is SVGEGT. The germline V and J ends were trimmed by 2 bases and 8 bases, with 9 bases remaining between them. This CDR3 spans 12 amino acids.